These 2 T cell receptor beta chains were all obtained from the same sample, sequenced in a study of Ad26.COV2.S vaccination and SARS-CoV-2 variants. Specified treatment: 19 received Ad26.COV2.S at low or high dose, single or two shots; 5 received placebo; per-sample allocation not given. The investigators took samples on day 63 after the first vaccine or placebo injection. Repertoires were generated with immunoSEQ multiplex PCR, while TCRdb's copy carries only in-frame clones and drops some. This sample has 300,000 to 450,000 clones, with 80% to 90% found just once. This specimen was peripheral blood, taken in a trial of Ad26.COV2.S vaccine versus placebo. The receptors come from a person between 18 and 59 years old who received the Ad26.COV2.S COVID-19 vaccine or a placebo.

J is TRBJ2-1 and V is TRBV6-5; no definite D call. Per the germline V gene, CDR1 is MNHEY and CDR2 is SVGAGI. The CDR3 has 14 amino acids. The V and J ends lost 7 bases and 2 bases respectively, with 12 bases between them. The CDR3 DNA reads as TGTGCCAGCACTCGAGTGGAAACCTACAATGAGCAGTTCTTC. Translating gives CASTRVETYNEQFF.

Worth noting for this clone: The same CDR3 can be traced to other DNA sequences in this sample. For the CDR3, the DNA is TGTGCCTGGTCGGGACAGCCGAACACTGAAGCTTTCTTT. Amino acids: CAWSGQPNTEAFF. The chain combines TRBV30 with TRBJ1-1; 7 bases are shared with TRBD1. CDR3 size: 13 residues. Germline trimming cut 5 bases from V and 1 base from J; bases unmatched to any gene: 4. Germline V gene data show CDR1 as GTSNPN and CDR2 as SVGIG (reference sequence). Looking up the rest from reference TRBV30 and TRBJ1-1 gives the full variable domain: SQTIHQWPATLVQPVGSPLSLECTVEGTSNPNLYWYRQAAGRGLQLLFYSVGIGQISSEVPQNLSASRPQDRQFILSSKKLLLSDSGFYLCAWSGQPNTEAFFGQGTRLTVV.